These 28 T cell receptor beta chains originate from one sample sequenced in a study of CD8 T cells in ankylosing spondylitis. TCRdb called the 5' RACE reads again in MiXCR, with one record for every CDR3 protein. This sample carries around 120,000 distinct CDR3 sequences, 12% to 15% of them seen once, and the ten largest clones take 3%. Material for sequencing was blood, either unsorted or a sorted T cell fraction (not recorded which). The receptors originated from a female donor with ankylosing spondylitis or in good health (not recorded which).

The table lists this clonotype with a few counts. The chain couples TRBV6-2 or TRBV6-3 to TRBJ1-1, with D perhaps matching TRBD1 (6 bases). The CDR3 has 15 residues. The germline gives CDR1 MNHEY, CDR2 SVGEGT. Deletions cut 4 bases from V and 1 base from J, with 13 bases between. CDR3 sequence reads: CASSSRGGRNTEAFF. DNA for the CDR3: TGTGCCAGCAGTTCAAGGGGGGGGCGGAACACTGAAGCTTTCTTT.

With regard to this clonotype: Its ends do not fully match the called genes, so a read error is possible. The gene calls are TRBV28 and TRBJ2-5; a weak D match, TRBD1 (7 bases). The CDR3 length is 13 residues. Germline CDR1 and CDR2: MDHEN and SYDVKM. The CDR3 sequence: CASTRGAQETQCF. The CDR3 coding sequence is TGTGCCAGCACCAGGGGGGCCCAAGAGACCCAGTGCTTC.

This clonotype was counted ten times or more. This chain links TRBV7-3 with TRBJ1-2; unclear D gene. There are 13 residues in the CDR3. V gave up 5 bases and J gave up 1 base, with 8 bases separating them. Looked up from germline, CDR1 is SGHTA and CDR2 is FQGTGA. The CDR3 nucleotides read TGTGCCAGCAGCCCCGGGTATAACTATGGCTACACCTTC. This encodes CASSPGYNYGYTF.

Notes on this clonotype: A read error may be the cause here, since a much bigger clone is one base away. V usage is TRBV12-5 and J usage is TRBJ2-3; D unresolved. This CDR3 contains 12 residues. The germline gives CDR1 LGHNT, CDR2 FRNRAP. The CDR3 here is CASAFFTETQYF. In DNA form, the CDR3 reads TGTGCTAGTGCCTTTTTCACAGAAACGCAGTATTTT.

This clonotype was recorded many times. The CDR3, as DNA: TGTGCCACCAGCAAGGGGACGAATTTTGGGGAGCAGTTCTTC. Residues: CATSKGTNFGEQFF. This chain uses TRBV15 with TRBJ2-1; D may correspond to TRBD1 or TRBD2 (5 bases each). From germline, CDR1 is LNHNV and CDR2 YYDKDF (reference sequence). V lost 4 bases, J lost 10 bases, and 17 bases lay in between. The CDR3 consists of 14 residues.

The CDR3 is CASRQGNYEQYF. The CDR3, as DNA: TGTGCCAGCAGACAGGGCAACTACGAGCAGTACTTC. The gene calls are TRBV28 and TRBJ2-7, with D perhaps TRBD1 (6 bases). CDR1 and CDR2 from the germline V gene are MDHEN and SYDVKM. The CDR3 contains 12 residues. V was shortened by 6 bases and J by 3 bases, with 9 bases between the two germline ends.

The J gene is TRBJ2-7, the V gene TRBV7-2, with unresolved D. This CDR3 has 12 amino acids. Trimming took 4 bases from V and 2 from J, leaving 6 bases between them. The V gene's germline CDR1 is SGHTA and CDR2 FQGNSA. The CDR3 DNA sequence: TGTGCCAGCAGCTCGGCCCCCTACGAGCAGTACTTC. Amino acids: CASSSAPYEQYF.

The chain links TRBV27 to TRBJ2-1, with D possibly matching TRBD2 (5 bases). Germline CDR1 and CDR2: MNHEY and SMNVEV (reference sequence). The CDR3 totals 13 residues. V was trimmed by 3 bases and J by 9 bases, leaving 12 bases between them. CDR3 in amino acids: CASSFTRDLEQFF. CDR3 DNA: TGTGCCAGCAGTTTTACCCGGGATCTTGAGCAGTTCTTC.

V usage is TRBV7-8 and J usage is TRBJ1-5; 7 nucleotides agree with TRBD1. V dropped 6 bases and J dropped 5; count of bases not matched to a gene: 10. Germline CDR1 SGHVS, CDR2 FQNEAQ. This CDR3 is 15 amino acids long. In DNA, the CDR3 is TGTGCCAGCAGAAAAACAGGGGTAGGGGATCAGCCCCAGCATTTT. This gives the protein CASRKTGVGDQPQHF.

The chain links TRBV29-1 to TRBJ1-1, with TRBD1 matching over 7 bases. The CDR3 is 12 residues long. The germline V gene has CDR1 SQVTM and CDR2 ANQGSEA. The V segment lost 5 bases and the J segment 6 bases; nucleotides outside the gene matches: 6. CDR3 amino acids: CSVLGGRAEAFF. Here the CDR3 DNA reads TGCAGCGTTTTAGGGGGCAGGGCTGAAGCTTTCTTT.

The chain recombines TRBV5-1 with TRBJ2-7, with D unclear. V gave up 1 base and J gave up 6 bases, with 14 bases separating them. CDR1 and CDR2 (germline): SGHRS, YFSETQ. The length of the CDR3 is 14 residues. CDR3 DNA sequence: TGCGCCAGCAGCTTGAATCTCCTCGGCACCGAGCAGTACTTC. Its protein product is CASSLNLLGTEQYF.

The genes are TRBV6-1 and TRBJ2-7; the D gene could be TRBD1 or TRBD2 (6 bases each). Trimming removed 6 bases at V and 4 bases at J, with 13 bases between. Germline CDR1 reads MNHNS; CDR2 reads SASEGT. The CDR3 contains 13 residues. The DNA of the CDR3 is TGTGCCAGCAGGACCCCGGGGGCATACGAGCAGTACTTC. Protein sequence: CASRTPGAYEQYF.

This clonotype was detected many times. The chain employs TRBV20-1 and TRBJ1-2; weak D call: TRBD1 (5 bases). V was clipped by 3 bases and J by 8 bases, with 16 bases between them. Germline values: CDR1 DFQATT, CDR2 SNEGSKA (reference sequence). The CDR3 is 13 residues long. The DNA for the CDR3 is TGCAGTGCTAGTCCCACCGGCAGGGACGGCTACACCTTC. It is translated as CSASPTGRDGYTF.

This clonotype came up a few times. The chain employs TRBV6-2 or TRBV6-3 and TRBJ1-1; 8 nucleotides align to TRBD1. CDR1 is MNHEY and CDR2 is SVGEGT in the germline V gene. The CDR3 sequence is 12 residues long. Trimming removed 2 bases from V and 10 bases from J; junction bases left unmatched: 3. Here the CDR3 reads CASSYTGTGAFF. The CDR3 nucleotides read TGTGCCAGCAGTTACACAGGGACAGGAGCTTTCTTT.

This clonotype was detected a few times. The rearrangement links TRBV7-2 to TRBJ1-1; 8 bases are a match to TRBD1. Per germline, CDR1 SGHTA and CDR2 FQGNSA. The V and J ends lost 5 bases and 5 bases, in that order; junction bases with no gene match: 7. The CDR3 has 14 residues. Written as DNA, the CDR3 is TGTGCCAGCAGCCCAGGGGGCACAGGGACTGAAGCTTTCTTT. Translating it yields CASSPGGTGTEAFF.

This sequence joins TRBV12-3 or TRBV12-4 and TRBJ1-1; 8 nucleotides agree with TRBD1. This CDR3 has 17 residues. Trimming at V came to 5 bases and at J to 0 bases, leaving 11 bases not matched to a gene. CDR3 nucleotide sequence: TGTGCCAGCAGTCTCCGAGGGGACAGGACGTTGAACACTGAAGCTTTCTTT. This translates into CASSLRGDRTLNTEAFF.

V usage is TRBV14 and J usage is TRBJ2-5; no firm D call. The germline V gene encodes CDR1 SGHDN and CDR2 FVKESK. The V end was cut by 2 bases, the J end by 5 bases, with 6 bases between. The CDR3 spans 12 residues. The CDR3 sequence: CASSQRGETQYF. The CDR3 nucleotides read TGTGCCAGCAGCCAAAGAGGCGAGACCCAGTACTTC.

This clonotype was recorded many times. The rearrangement links TRBV7-8 to TRBJ2-4; D possibly corresponds to TRBD2 (5 bases). V lost 0 bases and J 5 bases, leaving 17 bases between the germline ends. Germline CDR1 is SGHVS and CDR2 is FQNEAQ. The CDR3 loop spans 17 amino acids. The CDR3 region is CASSLAARTSGENIQYF. CDR3 coding DNA: TGTGCCAGCAGCTTAGCGGCAAGGACGAGCGGCGAAAACATTCAGTACTTC.

The chain employs TRBV12-3 or TRBV12-4 and TRBJ1-2; 7 nucleotides align to TRBD1. V gave up 9 bases and J gave up 8 bases; unmatched junction bases: 6. The CDR3 consists of 11 residues. The chain's CDR3 is CASLTGKGYTF. CDR3 nucleotide sequence: TGTGCCAGTTTGACAGGGAAAGGCTACACCTTC.

The table lists this clonotype with many counts. The gene calls are TRBV7-2 and TRBJ1-2; D is ambiguous. V shed 2 bases and J shed 4 bases, with 14 bases lying between them. Looked up from germline, CDR1 is SGHTA and CDR2 is FQGNSA. CDR3 length: 15 residues. The CDR3 DNA sequence: TGTGCCAGCAGCTTATACCGTAACACGATCTATGGCTACACCTTC. This translates into CASSLYRNTIYGYTF.

A word on this clonotype: A read error is possible here, since a much larger clone lies one base away. This sequence joins TRBV9 and TRBJ2-2, with TRBD2 as a possible D gene (5 bases). Germline V CDR1 and CDR2: SGDLS, YYNGEE. CDR3 size: 14 residues. The CDR3: CVSSVDLAPGELFF. The CDR3, as DNA: TGTGTCAGCAGCGTAGATCTAGCCCCCGGGGAGCTGTTTTTT.

This clonotype was found many times. This chain links TRBV10-3 with TRBJ2-7; 8 bases agree with TRBD2. Germline-derived CDR1 and CDR2 are ENHRY and SYGVKD. This CDR3 has 15 residues. Unmatched junction bases numbered 11, after V lost 7 bases and J lost 3 bases. The CDR3 DNA reads as TGTGCCATCACCCGCTTGGCGGGAGGCCACTACGAGCAGTACTTC. Residues: CAITRLAGGHYEQYF.

This clonotype was observed once. It may be a read error: a sequence one base away is much more abundant. The genes are TRBV20-1 and TRBJ2-7; TRBD1 matches at 10 bases. This CDR3 spans 13 amino acids. Germline V gene sequence: CDR1 DFQATT, CDR2 SNEGSKA (reference sequence). The CDR3 here is CSGRDRGTYEQYF. CDR3 nucleotide sequence: TGCAGCGGCAGGGACAGGGGAACCTACGAGCAGTACTTC.

The chain links TRBV5-1 to TRBJ2-5; D is unclear. V shed 2 bases and J shed 3 bases, with 5 bases lying between them. CDR1 and CDR2 from the germline V gene are SGHRS and YFSETQ. There are 12 residues in the CDR3. The CDR3 DNA is TGCGCCAGCAGCTTTCCAGAAGAGACCCAGTACTTC. This encodes CASSFPEETQYF.

This clonotype was seen ten or more times. The chain has TRBV20-1 and TRBJ2-1; D is unclear. Germline V gene sequence: CDR1 DFQATT, CDR2 SNEGSKA (reference sequence). This CDR3 region has 10 residues. The germline V and J ends were trimmed by 0 bases and 6 bases, with 0 bases remaining between them. The CDR3 bases are TGCAGTGCTAGAGACAATGAGCAGTTCTTC. It is translated as CSARDNEQFF.

In this sample, this clonotype turned up many times. The V gene is TRBV6-5, the J gene TRBJ2-1; the D gene is possibly TRBD2 (5 bases). The CDR3 extends over 16 amino acids. Germline CDR1 reads MNHEY; CDR2 reads SVGAGI. Trimming cost V 2 bases and J 0 bases, with 11 bases left between them. CDR3 sequence reads: CASSYTDYYSYNEQFF. CDR3 sequence (DNA): TGTGCCAGCAGTTACACTGACTACTACTCCTACAATGAGCAGTTCTTC.

In its sample, this clonotype was seen many times. This chain connects TRBV7-9 to TRBJ1-2, with TRBD1 matching 9 bases. V trimming: 8 bases; J trimming: 1 base; junction bases outside the gene matches: 5. The CDR3 sequence is 14 residues long. The germline CDR1 and CDR2 sequences are SEHNR and FQNEAQ (reference sequence). In DNA, the CDR3 is TGTGCCAGCCGCCCGACAGGGGGTAACTATGGCTACACCTTC. It yields the protein CASRPTGGNYGYTF. The full variable domain, its missing parts supplied by reference TRBV7-9 and TRBJ1-2, is DTGVSQNPRHKITKRGQNVTFRCDPISEHNRLYWYRQTLGQGPEFLTYFQNEAQLEKSRLLSDRFSAERPKGSFSTLEIQRTEQGDSAMYLCASRPTGGNYGYTFGSGTRLTVV.

The chain uses TRBV7-8 and TRBJ2-5; D uncertain. The CDR3 length is 14 residues. CDR1 is SGHVS, CDR2 FQNEAQ, per germline. Trimming took off 4 bases at V and 4 bases at J, with 13 bases between the two ends. Here the CDR3 DNA reads TGTGCCAGCAGCTACCGGGCCCGAGTAGAGACCCAGTACTTC. Its protein product is CASSYRARVETQYF.